A single sample is the source of the 32 T cell receptor beta chains below, sequenced in a study of T cell changes during pregnancy in multiple sclerosis (dated by TCRdb to about 2019). Receptor libraries were prepared by the immunoSEQ multiplex PCR assay. As stored in TCRdb, this immuneACCESS dataset retains in-frame rearrangements with V and J assigned. A fraction of the clones does not appear; measured against another copy, unresolved V genes explain less than half of the discrepancy, and the remainder lacks a known reason. The sample profile shows 100,000 or so clones; 75% to 95% of them were found once. The ten largest clones capture around 3.1% of the sample. This specimen consisted of peripheral blood, obtained in the second trimester of pregnancy. The receptor source for this set is a female donor with multiple sclerosis, enrolled in a pregnancy study.

V gene TRBV11-2 combines with J gene TRBJ1-1; the D is unclear. The CDR3 loop spans 12 amino acids. Germline V gene data show CDR1 as SGHAT and CDR2 as FQNNGV. V was shortened by 2 bases and J by 5 bases, with 6 bases between the two germline ends. CDR3 DNA: TGTGCCAGCAGCTTAAGAGTTACTGAAGCTTTCTTT. It is translated as CASSLRVTEAFF.

The V call is TRBV9, the J call TRBJ2-1; D perhaps matches TRBD2 (5 bases). The ends were cut back, 0 bases at V and 4 bases at J, with 14 bases in the middle. The germline CDR1 and CDR2 sequences are SGDLS and YYNGEE. This CDR3 spans 16 amino acids. Written as DNA, the CDR3 is TGTGCCAGCAGCGTAGAAGGAGCGGACTCGTACAATGAGCAGTTCTTC. Protein: CASSVEGADSYNEQFF.

V usage is TRBV2 and J usage is TRBJ2-1, with TRBD2 identical over 8 bases. CDR3 length equals 14 residues. Trimming took 4 bases from V and 2 from J; bases not matched to a gene: 1. Germline assignment: CDR1 SNHLY and CDR2 FYNNEI. The CDR3 DNA sequence: TGTGCCAGCAGTGCTAGCGGGCCCTACAATGAGCAGTTCTTC. This translates into CASSASGPYNEQFF.

The rearrangement joins TRBV7-9 to TRBJ1-1; D remains ambiguous. Germline values: CDR1 SEHNR, CDR2 FQNEAQ (reference sequence). The CDR3 has 13 residues. With 5 bases removed from V and 0 bases from J, the gap between germline ends came to 7 bases. The CDR3 here is CASSRQMNTEAFF. DNA of the CDR3: TGTGCCAGCAGCAGACAAATGAACACTGAAGCTTTCTTT.

The CDR3 loop is CASSPQGSYNEQFF. CDR3 DNA sequence: TGTGCCAGCTCACCACAGGGGTCCTACAATGAGCAGTTCTTC. This sequence joins TRBV18 and TRBJ2-1; D may be TRBD1 (5 bases). V was trimmed by 1 base and J by 1 base, leaving 5 bases between them. The CDR3 contains 14 residues. CDR1 and CDR2 from the germline V gene are KGHSH and LQKENI. The full variable domain, its missing parts supplied by reference TRBV18 and TRBJ2-1, is NAGVMQNPRHLVRRRGQEARLRCSPMKGHSHVYWYRQLPEEGLKFMVYLQKENIIDESGMPKERFSAEFPKEGPSILRIQQVVRGDSAAYFCASSPQGSYNEQFFGPGTRLTVL.

The chain uses TRBV9 and TRBJ1-1; TRBD1 agrees at 7 bases. The CDR3 runs to 18 residues. With 1 base clipped from V and 2 bases from J, the junction kept 14 bases outside the gene matches. Germline values: CDR1 SGDLS, CDR2 YYNGEE. DNA for the CDR3: TGTGCCAGCAGCGTAAATGTAGGGGGCGACAGGGTAAACACTGAAGCTTTCTTT. Amino acids: CASSVNVGGDRVNTEAFF.

The chain uses TRBV28 and TRBJ1-1; possibly TRBD1 for D (5 bases). Germline V CDR1 and CDR2: MDHEN, SYDVKM. V lost 7 bases to trimming and J lost 11 bases, with 17 bases between them. The CDR3 sequence is 12 residues long. The CDR3 sequence is CASTPAGRVAFF. The CDR3 region has the DNA TGTGCCAGCACCCCCGCGGGGCGGGTGGCTTTCTTT.

The chain uses TRBV7-2 and TRBJ2-7, with 9 bases lining up with TRBD2. Germline-derived CDR1 and CDR2 are SGHTA and FQGNSA. The V segment lost 1 base and the J segment 4 bases; nucleotides outside the gene matches: 8. This CDR3 spans 16 amino acids. In DNA, the CDR3 is TGTGCCAGCAGCTTAGGGGGCGGCGGGAGGGCATACGAGCAGTACTTC. This sequence encodes CASSLGGGGRAYEQYF.

The chain recombines TRBV5-1 with TRBJ2-2; the match to TRBD2 covers 13 bases. With 0 bases clipped from V and 5 bases from J, the junction kept 1 base outside the gene matches. Germline lookup yields CDR1 SGHRS and CDR2 YFSETQ. This CDR3 is 16 amino acids long. As DNA, the CDR3 is TGCGCCAGCAGCTTGGGGACTAGCGGGAGAACCGGGGAGCTGTTTTTT. As protein: CASSLGTSGRTGELFF.

In the case of this clone: Compared with germline, one end of the junction differs, possibly owing to a read error. The V gene is TRBV6-4, the J gene TRBJ1-1, with a possible D match to TRBD1 (6 bases). Germline lookup yields CDR1 MRHNA and CDR2 SNTAGT. The CDR3 is made up of 10 amino acids. The CDR3 DNA follows: TGTGCCAGCAGCGGAGTTGGGGGCCTCTTT. As protein: CASSGVGGLF.

The V call is TRBV28, the J call TRBJ1-2, with unresolved D. The CDR3 runs 12 residues. The V end lost 4 bases, the J end lost 5 bases, and 8 bases lay between the germline ends. Germline lookup yields CDR1 MDHEN and CDR2 SYDVKM. The CDR3 DNA follows: TGTGCCAGCAGTTCGATCACTTATGGCTACACCTTC. Protein product: CASSSITYGYTF.

The rearrangement uses TRBV5-6 and TRBJ2-3; D unresolved. This CDR3 is built from 16 residues. Germline V gene lookup returns CDR1 SGHDT and CDR2 YYEEEE. Trimming stripped 2 bases from V and 4 bases from J, with 17 bases between. The CDR3 coding sequence is TGTGCCAGCAGCTTTCGTTTAGTTGTGTTGTCAGATACGCAGTATTTT. Protein: CASSFRLVVLSDTQYF.

V gene TRBV7-2 combines with J gene TRBJ2-5, with D unclear. The CDR3 runs to 17 residues. Germline V CDR1 and CDR2: SGHTA, FQGNSA. Between the trimmed V and J ends, which lost 2 bases and 2 bases, there was a span of 18 bases. CDR3 coding DNA: TGTGCCAGCAGCTTATTGCCGGCTAGTTCTTATCAAGAGACCCAGTACTTC. It yields the protein CASSLLPASSYQETQYF.

The chain couples TRBV27 to TRBJ2-1; tentative D call: TRBD1 (6 bases). CDR1 and CDR2 from the germline V gene are MNHEY and SMNVEV (reference sequence). The CDR3 totals 14 residues. V was shortened by 5 bases and J by 9 bases, with 17 bases between the two germline ends. In DNA form, the CDR3 reads TGTGCCAGCAGTCCACAGGGAGTCCGGGGTGAGCAGTTCTTC. Protein product: CASSPQGVRGEQFF.

The chain combines TRBV18 with TRBJ2-1; D gene ambiguous. CDR3 length: 13 amino acids. Germline V lookup: CDR1 KGHSH, CDR2 LQKENI. Trimming removed 6 bases from V and 5 bases from J, with 11 bases in between. The CDR3 spells CASSPPRNNEQFF. DNA for the CDR3: TGTGCCAGCTCCCCTCCTAGGAACAATGAGCAGTTCTTC.

This chain links TRBV25-1 with TRBJ1-6; tentative D call: TRBD1 (5 bases). Germline loops: CDR1 MGHDK, CDR2 SYGVNS. V was cut by 6 bases and J by 5 bases, with 5 bases left in between. The CDR3 covers 12 residues. The CDR3 bases are TGTGCCAGCAGACAGGATAATTCACCCCTCCACTTT. Residues: CASRQDNSPLHF.

The chain uses TRBV6-6 and TRBJ2-1, with D possibly TRBD2 on 6 matching bases. V lost 2 bases to trimming and J lost 2 bases, with 10 bases between them. The germline V gene has CDR1 MNHNY and CDR2 SVGAGI (reference sequence). The length of the CDR3 is 15 residues. In nucleotides, the CDR3 is TGTGCCAGCAGTTACGGCGGGGTGCCCTACAATGAGCAGTTCTTC. It is translated as CASSYGGVPYNEQFF.

This chain joins TRBV4-3 and TRBJ2-5, with 10 bases that match TRBD1. The CDR3 totals 17 residues. The trim removed 4 bases at V and 5 bases at J, leaving 13 bases unmatched. Germline V CDR1 and CDR2: LGHNA, YSLEER. As DNA, the CDR3 is TGCGCCAGCAGCCGTCGGACCGGGACAGGGGATTACGAGACCCAGTACTTC. Translated: CASSRRTGTGDYETQYF.

The sample holds a few counts of this clone. This chain links TRBV11-2 with TRBJ1-1; D is undetermined. Germline V gene sequence: CDR1 SGHAT, CDR2 FQNNGV. V was pared by 3 bases and J by 5 bases, with 7 bases between. This CDR3 region has 12 residues. In DNA form, the CDR3 reads TGTGCCAGCAGCTTTACGGGGACTGAAGCTTTCTTT. Translation gives CASSFTGTEAFF.

This rearrangement joins TRBV21-1 to TRBJ1-3; the DNA was not compared with TRBD1, the D call given in the table. TRBV21-1 is described as a pseudogene. The CDR3 has 12 residues. As DNA, the CDR3 is TGTGCCAGCAGGGTACAGGGAAACACCATATATTTT. This translates into CASRVQGNTIYF.

This clone came up once. The chain recombines TRBV28 with TRBJ2-1; a possible D gene is TRBD1 (5 bases). Looked up from germline, CDR1 is MDHEN and CDR2 is SYDVKM. V dropped 2 bases and J dropped 0 bases, with 17 bases sitting between them. The CDR3 has 18 residues. DNA of the CDR3: TGTGCCAGCAGTTTAACTTTCCCGACAGTGTCCTCCTACAATGAGCAGTTCTTC. It is translated as CASSLTFPTVSSYNEQFF.

The chain couples TRBV10-3 to TRBJ2-3; D possibly corresponds to TRBD2 (7 bases). The CDR3 contains 14 residues. Germline V gene lookup returns CDR1 ENHRY and CDR2 SYGVKD. The germline V and J ends were trimmed by 6 bases and 5 bases, with 15 bases remaining between them. The CDR3 spells CAIRGGGAVDTQYF. The DNA for the CDR3 is TGTGCCATCAGGGGAGGGGGGGCCGTAGATACGCAGTATTTT.

V is TRBV10-3 and J is TRBJ2-7; tentatively, D is TRBD1 (5 bases). CDR1 and CDR2 (germline): ENHRY, SYGVKD. The CDR3 runs to 16 residues. Trimming shortened V by 1 base and J by 4 bases, and 17 bases separated the two germline ends. CDR3 loop: CAISELAPTERYEQYF. The CDR3 bases are TGTGCCATCAGTGAGTTGGCCCCGACAGAACGATACGAGCAGTACTTC.

This chain links TRBV6-5 with TRBJ2-1; D not resolved. The V gene lost 6 bases and the J gene lost 4 bases, with 4 bases spanning the gap. Germline V CDR1 and CDR2: MNHEY, SVGAGI. This CDR3 comprises 11 residues. The CDR3 bases are TGTGCCAGCAGACTATACAATGAGCAGTTCTTC. Residues: CASRLYNEQFF.

This clone showed up just once. The chain combines TRBV6-4 with TRBJ2-7, with TRBD1 matching over 7 bases. With V trimmed by 7 bases and J by 1 base, 19 bases remained unmatched. There are 18 residues in the CDR3. CDR1 is MRHNA, CDR2 SNTAGT, per germline. CDR3 protein: CASKSLAKGTDNSYEQYF. CDR3 in DNA: TGTGCCAGCAAATCCCTGGCAAAGGGGACAGATAATTCCTACGAGCAGTACTTC.

This chain joins TRBV18 and TRBJ2-1; 8 nucleotides line up with TRBD2. The CDR3 has 13 residues. The germline gives CDR1 KGHSH, CDR2 LQKENI. The junction had 4 bases not matched to a gene; V was cut back by 6 bases and J by 6 bases. The CDR3 nucleotides are TGTGCCAGCTCCGGGACTAGAGGCAATGAGCAGTTCTTC. It is translated as CASSGTRGNEQFF.

J is TRBJ2-6 and V is TRBV4-1, with D perhaps matching TRBD1 (6 bases). V was cut by 1 base and J by 0 bases, with 16 bases left in between. The CDR3 contains 19 residues. Germline values: CDR1 MGHRA, CDR2 YSYEKL. CDR3 loop: CASSQGQGTSNSGANVLTF. The CDR3 DNA is TGCGCCAGCAGCCAAGGCCAAGGGACATCGAACTCTGGGGCCAACGTCCTGACTTTC.

The V and J genes are TRBV14 and TRBJ1-6, with 7 bases aligning to TRBD1. Germline lookup yields CDR1 SGHDN and CDR2 FVKESK. J was trimmed by 7 bases and V by 2 bases; bases with no gene match: 5. The CDR3 runs 15 residues. The CDR3 coding sequence is TGTGCCAGCAGCCAAAGGAAGGGGGCGAATTCACCCCTCCACTTT. Its protein product is CASSQRKGANSPLHF.

The V call is TRBV9, the J call TRBJ2-2; D not certain. The CDR3 has 12 amino acids. V gave up 5 bases and J gave up 6 bases, with 8 bases separating them. The germline gives CDR1 SGDLS, CDR2 YYNGEE. The CDR3 region is CASSLSAGELFF. CDR3 sequence (DNA): TGTGCCAGCAGTTTATCGGCCGGGGAGCTGTTTTTT.

The chain has TRBV5-6 and TRBJ2-3; tentative D call: TRBD2 (6 bases). The CDR3 contains 15 residues. The germline gives CDR1 SGHDT, CDR2 YYEEEE. V dropped 0 bases and J dropped 0 bases, with 8 bases sitting between them. CDR3 in DNA: TGTGCCAGCAGCTTGGCTAGCGAGAGCACAGATACGCAGTATTTT. Amino acid sequence: CASSLASESTDTQYF.

Here the CDR3 reads CASGEQGARDQPQHF. The DNA of the CDR3 is TGTGCCAGCGGCGAACAGGGGGCTAGGGATCAGCCCCAGCATTTT. The chain employs TRBV2 and TRBJ1-5; 9 bases match TRBD1. V lost 8 bases, J lost 5 bases, and 10 bases stayed unmatched. Looked up from germline, CDR1 is SNHLY and CDR2 is FYNNEI. CDR3 length equals 15 residues.

This clone was detected only once. V usage is TRBV7-2 and J usage is TRBJ2-7; the match to TRBD1 covers 8 bases. Germline trimming cut 3 bases from V and 5 bases from J; bases unmatched to any gene: 9. In germline, CDR1 is SGHTA, CDR2 FQGNSA. This CDR3 has 15 residues. CDR3 nucleotides: TGTGCCAGCAGCTTTTTGGCGGACAGGGCCCACGAGCAGTACTTC. Translated, it gives CASSFLADRAHEQYF.